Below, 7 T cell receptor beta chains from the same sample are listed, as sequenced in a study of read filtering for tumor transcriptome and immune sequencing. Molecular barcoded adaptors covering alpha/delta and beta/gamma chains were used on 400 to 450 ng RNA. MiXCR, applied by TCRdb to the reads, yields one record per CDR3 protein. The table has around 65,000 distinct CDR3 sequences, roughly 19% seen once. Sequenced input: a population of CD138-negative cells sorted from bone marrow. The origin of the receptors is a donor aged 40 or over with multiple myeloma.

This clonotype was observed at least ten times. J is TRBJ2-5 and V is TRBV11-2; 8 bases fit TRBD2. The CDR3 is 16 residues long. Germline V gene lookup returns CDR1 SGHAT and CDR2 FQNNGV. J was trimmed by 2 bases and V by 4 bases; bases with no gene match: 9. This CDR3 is CASSSGGALVQETQYF. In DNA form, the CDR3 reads TGTGCCAGCAGCTCCGGGGGGGCATTGGTGCAAGAGACCCAGTACTTC.

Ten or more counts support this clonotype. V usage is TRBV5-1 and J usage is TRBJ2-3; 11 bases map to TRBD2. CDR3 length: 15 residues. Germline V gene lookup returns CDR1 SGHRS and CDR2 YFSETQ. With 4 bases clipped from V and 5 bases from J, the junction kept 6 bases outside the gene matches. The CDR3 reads CASSPWTSGLDTQYF. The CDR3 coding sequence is TGCGCCAGCAGCCCCTGGACTAGCGGGTTAGATACGCAGTATTTT.

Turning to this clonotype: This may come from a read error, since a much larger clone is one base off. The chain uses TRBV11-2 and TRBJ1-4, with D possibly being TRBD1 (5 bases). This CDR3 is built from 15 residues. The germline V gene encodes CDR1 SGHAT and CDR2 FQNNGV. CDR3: CASSLNRGVYENLFF. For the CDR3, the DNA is TGTGCCAGCAGCTTAAATAGGGGAGTGTATGAAAATCTGTTTTTT. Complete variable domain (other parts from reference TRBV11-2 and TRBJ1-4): EAGVAQSPRYKIIEKRQSVAFWCNPISGHATLYWYQQILGQGPKLLIQFQNNGVVDDSQLPKDRFSAERLKGVDSTLKIQPAKLEDSAVYLCASSLNRGVYENLFFGSGTQLSVL.

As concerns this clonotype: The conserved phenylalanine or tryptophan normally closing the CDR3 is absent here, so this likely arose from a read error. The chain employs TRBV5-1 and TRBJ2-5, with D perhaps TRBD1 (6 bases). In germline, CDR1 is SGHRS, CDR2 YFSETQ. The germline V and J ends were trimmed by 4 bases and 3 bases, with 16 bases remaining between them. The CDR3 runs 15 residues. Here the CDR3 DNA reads TGCGCCAGCAGCAACGGCAGGGGCGCAGAAGAGACCCAGTACTCC. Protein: CASSNGRGAEETQYS.

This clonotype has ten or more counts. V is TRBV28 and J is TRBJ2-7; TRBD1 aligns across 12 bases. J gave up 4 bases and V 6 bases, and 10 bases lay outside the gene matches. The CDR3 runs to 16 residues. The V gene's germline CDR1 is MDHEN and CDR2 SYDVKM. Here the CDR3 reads CASSSGRDRGRYEQYF. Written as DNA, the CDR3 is TGTGCCAGCAGCTCTGGCCGGGACAGGGGGCGGTACGAGCAGTACTTC.

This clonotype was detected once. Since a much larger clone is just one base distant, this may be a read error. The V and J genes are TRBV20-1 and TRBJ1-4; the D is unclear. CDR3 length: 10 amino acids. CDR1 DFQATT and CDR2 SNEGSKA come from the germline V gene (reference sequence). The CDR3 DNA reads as TGCAGTGCCTGGCATGAAAAACTGCTTTTT. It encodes CSAWHEKLLF.

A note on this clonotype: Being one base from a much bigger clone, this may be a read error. Here the CDR3 DNA reads TGCAGTGCTAGAACCGGGACGGGTGCCTACGAGCAGTACTTC. It yields the protein CSARTGTGAYEQYF. The chain has TRBV20-1 and TRBJ2-7; D tentatively reads TRBD1 or TRBD2 (5 bases each). V was shortened by 2 bases and J by 2 bases, with 13 bases between the two germline ends. Germline loops: CDR1 DFQATT, CDR2 SNEGSKA (reference sequence). There are 14 residues in the CDR3.